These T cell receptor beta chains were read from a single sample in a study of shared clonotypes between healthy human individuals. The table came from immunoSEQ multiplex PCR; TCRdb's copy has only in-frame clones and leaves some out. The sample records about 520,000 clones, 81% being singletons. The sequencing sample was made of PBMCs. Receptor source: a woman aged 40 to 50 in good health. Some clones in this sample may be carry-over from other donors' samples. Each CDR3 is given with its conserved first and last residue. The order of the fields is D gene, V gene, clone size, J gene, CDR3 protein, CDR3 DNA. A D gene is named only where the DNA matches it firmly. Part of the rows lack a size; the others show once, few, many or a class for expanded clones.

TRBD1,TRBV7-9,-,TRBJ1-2,CASSSRAGTVGGYTF,TGTGCCAGCAGCTCCCGCGCCGGGACAGTAGGTGGCTACACCTTC
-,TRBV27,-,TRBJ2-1,CASSGLGDQRDEQFF,TGTGCCAGCAGTGGGTTGGGGGACCAGCGGGATGAGCAGTTCTTC
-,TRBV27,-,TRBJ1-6,CASTRSNSPLHF,TGTGCCAGCACCCGTTCAAATTCACCCCTCCACTTT
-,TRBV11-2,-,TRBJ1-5,CATPAEVFNQPQHF,TGTGCCACCCCCGCCGAAGTATTCAATCAGCCCCAGCATTTT
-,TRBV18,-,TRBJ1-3,CASSPQSTGKSLQNRGNTIYF,TGTGCCAGCTCACCACAATCAACAGGCAAAAGTTTACAAAACAGGGGAAACACCATATATTTT
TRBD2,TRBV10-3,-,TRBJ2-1,CAISELLAGGNEQFF,TGTGCCATCAGTGAGTTACTAGCGGGAGGCAATGAGCAGTTCTTC
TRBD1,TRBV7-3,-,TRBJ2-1,CASSLAGTGVEQFF,TGTGCCAGCAGCTTAGCAGGGACAGGGGTTGAGCAGTTCTTC
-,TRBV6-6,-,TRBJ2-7,CASSHVPQAGSYEQYF,TGTGCCAGCAGTCACGTCCCGCAGGCAGGCTCCTACGAGCAGTACTTC
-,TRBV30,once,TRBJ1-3,CAWSVGLSGNTIYF,TGTGCCTGGAGTGTGGGGCTCTCTGGAAACACCATATATTTT
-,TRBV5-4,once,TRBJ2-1,CASSFTIDEQFF,TGTGCCAGCAGCTTTACGATAGATGAGCAGTTCTTC
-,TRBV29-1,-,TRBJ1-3,CSVEWGSGNTIYF,TGCAGCGTTGAGTGGGGATCTGGAAACACCATATATTTT
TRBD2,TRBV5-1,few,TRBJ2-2,CASSSSGTTNTGELFF,TGCGCCAGCAGCTCTTCCGGGACTACGAACACCGGGGAGCTGTTTTTT
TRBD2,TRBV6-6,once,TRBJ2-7,CASRLAGGFYEQYF,TGTGCCAGCAGATTAGCGGGAGGGTTTTACGAGCAGTACTTC
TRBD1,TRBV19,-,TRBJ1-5,CASRGQGSNQPQHF,TGTGCCAGTAGGGGACAGGGAAGCAATCAGCCCCAGCATTTT
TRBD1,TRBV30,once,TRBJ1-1,CAWSAYRGRNTEAFF,TGTGCCTGGAGTGCCTACAGGGGGCGAAACACTGAAGCTTTCTTT